Listed here are 3 T cell receptor beta chains from one sample, sequenced in a study of blood T cell repertoires in COVID-19. Profiled with immunoSEQ multiplex PCR; TCRdb holds only in-frame clones, not every one. The sample yields approximately 140,000 clones, less than 90% seen once. The material sequenced was peripheral blood. All receptors come from a human donor in a cohort sampled during active COVID-19.

The chain combines TRBV7-9 with TRBJ2-5; 9 nucleotides line up with TRBD1. This CDR3 region has 16 residues. Germline trimming cut 3 bases from V and 5 bases from J; bases unmatched to any gene: 10. Germline V CDR1 and CDR2: SEHNR, FQNEAQ (reference sequence). This CDR3 reads CASSLGTGGFFETQYF. The CDR3 DNA reads TGTGCCAGCAGCTTGGGAACAGGGGGCTTTTTTGAGACCCAGTACTTC.

The chain carries TRBV7-8 and TRBJ2-2; 10 positions match TRBD2. Trimming took 5 bases from V and 1 from J; bases not matched to a gene: 4. CDR3 length: 16 residues. Germline lookup yields CDR1 SGHVS and CDR2 FQNEAQ. The CDR3 region is CASSLRLAGNTGELFF. The CDR3 nucleotides read TGTGCCAGCAGCCTCCGACTAGCGGGGAACACCGGGGAGCTGTTTTTT.

This clone has only one observation. At one end the junction does not follow the germline gene, possibly because of a read error. The V call is TRBV27, the J call TRBJ2-6; TRBD1 might be the D (5 bases). Germline CDR1 reads MNHEY; CDR2 reads SMNVEV (reference sequence). The length of the CDR3 is 16 residues. The CDR3 region is CASTLRGTSGANVLTF. In DNA form, the CDR3 reads TGTGCCAGCACTTTAAGGGGTACCTCTGGGGCCAACGTCCTGACTTTC.